The 7 T cell receptor beta chains reported below all come from one sample, sequenced in a study of blood T cell repertoires in COVID-19. Sequencing was performed with immunoSEQ multiplex PCR; in TCRdb, only in-frame clones are kept and a portion is missing. The table lists about 140,000 clones, 84% of them singletons. Sequencing was performed on PBMCs or T cells enriched from blood (not recorded which). These receptors all stem from a man in his forties with acute COVID-19.

The rearrangement uses TRBV29-1 and TRBJ1-2; 7 nucleotides agree with TRBD1. Germline lookup yields CDR1 SQVTM and CDR2 ANQGSEA. With 6 bases clipped from V and 5 bases from J, the junction kept 15 bases outside the gene matches. The CDR3 loop spans 15 amino acids. CDR3 sequence (DNA): TGCAGCGTCCGAGGGGGACAGCCCCTTTGGTATGGCTACACCTTC. Amino acids: CSVRGGQPLWYGYTF.

V gene TRBV29-1 combines with J gene TRBJ2-6, with D perhaps TRBD1 (6 bases). The CDR3 loop spans 17 amino acids. Trimming removed 5 bases from V and 2 bases from J, with 19 bases in between. Per germline, CDR1 SQVTM and CDR2 ANQGSEA. CDR3 DNA: TGCAGCGTTTCCCTACAGGGCTCCTCGGCTGGGGCCAACGTCCTGACTTTC. The encoded protein is CSVSLQGSSAGANVLTF.

CDR3: CASKDIVAEAFF. The CDR3 nucleotides are TGTGCCAGCAAGGACATCGTGGCTGAAGCTTTCTTT. The J gene is TRBJ1-1, the V gene TRBV12-3 or TRBV12-4, with a possible D match to TRBD1 (5 bases). The V and J ends lost 7 bases and 6 bases respectively, with 12 bases between them. This CDR3 is 12 amino acids long.

The CDR3 DNA is TGTGCCAGCAGCTTAGTGGGCAGTACGGCTTTCTTT. Translation gives CASSLVGSTAFF. The chain is built from TRBV7-9 and TRBJ1-1, with D unresolved. From germline, CDR1 is SEHNR and CDR2 FQNEAQ (reference sequence). The CDR3 extends over 12 amino acids. Between the trimmed V and J ends, which lost 1 base and 11 bases, there was a span of 11 bases.

CDR3 coding DNA: TGTGCCAGCAGCTGGGGACAGGGGACGGCTGAAGCTTTCTTT. Protein product: CASSWGQGTAEAFF. V is TRBV7-9 and J is TRBJ1-1, with 10 positions matching TRBD1. Trimming removed 4 bases from V and 6 bases from J; junction bases left unmatched: 5. Germline V gene sequence: CDR1 SEHNR, CDR2 FQNEAQ (reference sequence). The CDR3 spans 14 residues.

A single count supports this clone. In DNA form, the CDR3 reads TGCAGCGCACAGGATTCTGGGGCCAACGTCCTGACTTTC. It yields the protein CSAQDSGANVLTF. The V and J genes are TRBV29-1 and TRBJ2-6; weak D call: TRBD1 (5 bases). This CDR3 is built from 13 residues. V lost 7 bases, J lost 1 base, and 8 bases lay in between. Germline assignment: CDR1 SQVTM and CDR2 ANQGSEA.

V usage is TRBV4-3 and J usage is TRBJ1-1; unclear D gene. The germline gives CDR1 LGHNA, CDR2 YSLEER. This CDR3 is 18 amino acids long. V lost 2 bases and J 0 bases, leaving 19 bases between the germline ends. This CDR3 reads CASSQSQSPAALNTEAFF. For the CDR3, the DNA is TGCGCCAGCAGCCAATCTCAGTCGCCCGCGGCCTTGAACACTGAAGCTTTCTTT.